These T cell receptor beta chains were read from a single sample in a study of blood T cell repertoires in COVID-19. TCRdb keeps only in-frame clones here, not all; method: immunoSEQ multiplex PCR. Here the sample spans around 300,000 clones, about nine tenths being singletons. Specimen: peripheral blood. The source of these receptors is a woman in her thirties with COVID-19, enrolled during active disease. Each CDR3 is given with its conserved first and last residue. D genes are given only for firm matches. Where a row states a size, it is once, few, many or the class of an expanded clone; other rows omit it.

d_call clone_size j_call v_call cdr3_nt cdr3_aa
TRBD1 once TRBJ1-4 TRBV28 TGTGCCAGCAGCAGGACAGGGATTAATGAAAAACTGTTTTTT CASSRTGINEKLFF
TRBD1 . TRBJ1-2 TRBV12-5 TGTGCTAGTGGCCGGGGGACAGGGAATGGCTACACCTTC CASGRGTGNGYTF
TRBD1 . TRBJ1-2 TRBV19 TGTGCCAGTAGTATTTTAAAGGGACAGGGGGCCGCGAACTATGGCTACACCTTC CASSILKGQGAANYGYTF
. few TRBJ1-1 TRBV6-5 TGTGCCAGCAGCCGAAGGGGGACTGAAGCTTTCTTT CASSRRGTEAFF
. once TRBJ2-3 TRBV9 TGTGCCAGCAGCGTAGACCGGGCAGATACGCAGTATTTT CASSVDRADTQYF
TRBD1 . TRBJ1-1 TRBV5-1 TGCGCCAGCAGCTTCCAAGGGGGCTCCCCCAATGAAGCTTTCTTT CASSFQGGSPNEAFF
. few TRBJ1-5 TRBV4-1 TGCGCCAGCAGCCAAGAGGCGGCAGATTATAGCAATCAGCCCCAGCATTTT CASSQEAADYSNQPQHF
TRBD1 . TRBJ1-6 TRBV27 TGTGCCAGCAGTCTCCAAAACAGGGGGACCAATTCACCCCTCCACTTT CASSLQNRGTNSPLHF
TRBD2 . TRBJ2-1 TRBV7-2 TGTGCCAGCAGCTTAGGGGCTAGCGGGAGGTTTTTGGATGAGCAGTTCTTC CASSLGASGRFLDEQFF
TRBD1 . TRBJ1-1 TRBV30 TGTGCCTGGAGCGGGACAGGGACTGAAGCTTTCTTT CAWSGTGTEAFF
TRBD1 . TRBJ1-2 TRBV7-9 TGTGCCAGCAGCTCGGACAGGGAGAACTATGGCTACACCTTC CASSSDRENYGYTF
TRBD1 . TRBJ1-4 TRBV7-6 TGTGCCAGCAGCTTAGGGCGCTTAGGACAGGGGCTGTTCAATGAAAAACTGTTTTTT CASSLGRLGQGLFNEKLFF
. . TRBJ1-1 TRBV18 TGTGCCAGCTCACCACCCGGGGGAGGGAACACTGAAGCTTTCTTT CASSPPGGGNTEAFF
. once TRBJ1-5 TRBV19 TGTGCCAGTAGTTCAGGGGAAGCCCACAATCAGCCCCAGCATTTT CASSSGEAHNQPQHF
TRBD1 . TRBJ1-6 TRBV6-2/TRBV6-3 TGTGCCAGCAGTTACCGGGCAGGGGGGAACTCACCCCTCCACTTT CASSYRAGGNSPLHF
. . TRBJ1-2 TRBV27 TGTGCCAGCAGTTTACGTGGAGCTAACTATGGCTACACCTTC CASSLRGANYGYTF
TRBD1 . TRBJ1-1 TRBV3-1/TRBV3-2 TGTGCCAGCAGCCAAGATGGGGCAGGGGGCGGCACTGAAGCTTTCTTT CASSQDGAGGGTEAFF
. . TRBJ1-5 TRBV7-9 TGTGCCAGCAGCTGGGGCCCTGGTGAGCCCCAGCATTTT CASSWGPGEPQHF
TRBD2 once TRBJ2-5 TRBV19 TGTGCCAGTAGTAGATGGGGACTAGCGGAGCGCTTCCAAGAGACCCAGTACTTC CASSRWGLAERFQETQYF
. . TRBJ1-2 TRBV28 TGTGCCAGCAGTTTATCGACAGGCTATGGCTACACCTTC CASSLSTGYGYTF
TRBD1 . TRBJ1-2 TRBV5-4 TGTGCCAGCAGCCGCAAATCTACAGGGGACGCGGATGGCTACACCTTC CASSRKSTGDADGYTF
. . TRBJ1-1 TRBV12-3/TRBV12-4 TGTGCCAGCAGTTTTCGATCAGGGGCTGAAGCTTTCTTT CASSFRSGAEAFF
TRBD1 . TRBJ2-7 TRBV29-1 TGCAGCGTAAACCTCGGACAGGGGTCCAGAGGGCAGTACTTC CSVNLGQGSRGQYF
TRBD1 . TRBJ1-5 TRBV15 TGTGCCACCAGCAGGACGACAGGGGCCTACCAGCCCCAGCATTTT CATSRTTGAYQPQHF
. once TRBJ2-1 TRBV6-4 TGTGCCAGCAGTGACCCTGGGGCTAGGTTTCTGTTCTTC CASSDPGARFLFF
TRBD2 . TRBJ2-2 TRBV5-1 TGCGCCAGCAGGCCGGGACTAGCGGGAGTAGGGACCGGGGAGCTGTTTTTT CASRPGLAGVGTGELFF
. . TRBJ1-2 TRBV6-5 TGTGCCAGCAGCCCGGGAGGCTATGGCTACACCTTC CASSPGGYGYTF
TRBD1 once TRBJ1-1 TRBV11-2 TGTGCCAGCAGCTCAATTTTTGGACAGGGCAGGGAAGCTGAAGCTTTCTTT CASSSIFGQGREAEAFF
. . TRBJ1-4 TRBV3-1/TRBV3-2 TGTGCCAGCAGCCAACAGAAGCGGGCTAATGAAAAACTGTTTTTT CASSQQKRANEKLFF
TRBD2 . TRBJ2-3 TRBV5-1 TGCGCCAGCAGCTTTATGACTAGCGGGACCGGGGGCACAGATACGCAGTATTTT CASSFMTSGTGGTDTQYF
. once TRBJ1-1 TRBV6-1 TGTGCCAGCAGTGAAATAAGGGGTATGTACACTGAAGCTTTCTTT CASSEIRGMYTEAFF
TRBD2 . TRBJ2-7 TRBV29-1 TGCAGCGCCCGGACTAGCGGGAGCCACGAGCAGTACTTC CSARTSGSHEQYF
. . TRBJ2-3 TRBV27 TGTGCCAGCAGTTTAGCAGAGGGGGTGGCAGATACGCAGTATTTT CASSLAEGVADTQYF
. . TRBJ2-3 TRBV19 TGTGCCAGTAGTTTACTTCTCGGGGGTACCACAGATACGCAGTATTTT CASSLLLGGTTDTQYF
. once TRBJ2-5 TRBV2 TGTGCCAGCAGTTGGGGGACTCAAGAGACCCAGTACTTC CASSWGTQETQYF
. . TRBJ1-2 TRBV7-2 TGTGCCAGCAGCTGGGGGGAAGGATCCTATGGCTACACCTTC CASSWGEGSYGYTF
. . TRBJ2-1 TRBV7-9 TGTGCCTGCCTGGGGGGGGGCGCTAGCTCCTACAATGAGCAGTTCTTC CACLGGGASSYNEQFF
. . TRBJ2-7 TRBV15 TGTGCCACCAGCAGAGACCGGGGCTACGAGCAGTACTTC CATSRDRGYEQYF
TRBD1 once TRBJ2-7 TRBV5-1 TGCGCCAGCAGCGGCACAGGGGGCGAGAACGAGCAGTACTTC CASSGTGGENEQYF
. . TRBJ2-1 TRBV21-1 TGTGCCAGCGGCAAATGGACAGGGTCTCTAGCGGGATGGGATAATGAGCAGTTCTTC CASGKWTGSLAGWDNEQFF
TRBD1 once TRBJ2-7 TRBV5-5 TGTGCCAGCAGCTTTCGGGACAGTTACTACGAGCAGTACTTC CASSFRDSYYEQYF
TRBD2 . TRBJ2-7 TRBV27 TGTGCCAGCACACGCTCGGGGGGAACCTACGAGCAGTACTTC CASTRSGGTYEQYF
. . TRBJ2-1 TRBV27 TGTGCCAGCAGTTTATATCCCGGGGAGCAGTTCTTC CASSLYPGEQFF
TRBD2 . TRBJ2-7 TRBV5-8 TGTGCCAGCAGCTTGGCCTGGGGGGGACTGGGATTC CASSLAWGGLGF
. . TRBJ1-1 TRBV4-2 TGTGCCAGCAGCCAAGGAGCCTTACAGGGCAGGAACACTGAAGCTTTCTTT CASSQGALQGRNTEAFF
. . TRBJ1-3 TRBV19 TGTGCCAGTAGGGTACGAGGCGGCTCTGGAAACACCATATATTTT CASRVRGGSGNTIYF
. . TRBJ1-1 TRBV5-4 TGTGCCAGCAGCTTGACCAGTGAGGGCGCTTTCTTT CASSLTSEGAFF
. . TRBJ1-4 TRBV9 TGTGCCAGCAGCGCTACAGGGACCGGTAATGAAAAACTGTTTTTT CASSATGTGNEKLFF
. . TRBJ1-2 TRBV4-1 TGCGCCAGCAGCCAAGATAGGAGGGCCTATGGCTACACCTTC CASSQDRRAYGYTF
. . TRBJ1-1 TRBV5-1 TGCGCCAGCAGCTTGGCTGAGGGCACTGAAGCTTTCTTT CASSLAEGTEAFF
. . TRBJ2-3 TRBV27 TGTGCCAGCAGTTTCTCTAGCACAGATACGCAGTATTTT CASSFSSTDTQYF
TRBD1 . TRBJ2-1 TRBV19 TGTGCCAGTAGTGTAAACCGGGACAGTGGGCATGAGCAGTTCTTC CASSVNRDSGHEQFF
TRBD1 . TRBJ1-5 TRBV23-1 TGCGCCAGCAGTCAATCGTACAGGCGACCACTCAGGGGGGATCAGCCCCAGCATTTT CASSQSYRRPLRGDQPQHF
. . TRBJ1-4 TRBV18 TGTGCCAGCTCGCCCGGGACTGAGGGAGAAAAACTGTTTTTT CASSPGTEGEKLFF
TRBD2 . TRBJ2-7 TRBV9 TGTGCCAGCAGCGTAGGGGCTAGCGGGAGGAGCGAGCAGTACTTC CASSVGASGRSEQYF